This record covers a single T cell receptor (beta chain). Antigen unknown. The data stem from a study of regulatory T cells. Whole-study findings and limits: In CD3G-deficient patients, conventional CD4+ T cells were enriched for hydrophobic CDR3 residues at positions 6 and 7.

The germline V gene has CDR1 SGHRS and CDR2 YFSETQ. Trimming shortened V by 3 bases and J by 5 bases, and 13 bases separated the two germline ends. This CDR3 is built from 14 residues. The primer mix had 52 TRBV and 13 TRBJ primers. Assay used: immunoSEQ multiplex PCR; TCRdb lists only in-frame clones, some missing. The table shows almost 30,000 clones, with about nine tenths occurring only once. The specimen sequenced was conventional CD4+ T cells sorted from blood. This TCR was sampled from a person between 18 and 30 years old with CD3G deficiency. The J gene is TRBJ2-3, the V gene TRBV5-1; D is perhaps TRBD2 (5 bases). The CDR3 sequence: CASSWNSAGDTQYF. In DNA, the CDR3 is TGCGCCAGCAGCTGGAATAGCGCGGGAGATACGCAGTATTTT.